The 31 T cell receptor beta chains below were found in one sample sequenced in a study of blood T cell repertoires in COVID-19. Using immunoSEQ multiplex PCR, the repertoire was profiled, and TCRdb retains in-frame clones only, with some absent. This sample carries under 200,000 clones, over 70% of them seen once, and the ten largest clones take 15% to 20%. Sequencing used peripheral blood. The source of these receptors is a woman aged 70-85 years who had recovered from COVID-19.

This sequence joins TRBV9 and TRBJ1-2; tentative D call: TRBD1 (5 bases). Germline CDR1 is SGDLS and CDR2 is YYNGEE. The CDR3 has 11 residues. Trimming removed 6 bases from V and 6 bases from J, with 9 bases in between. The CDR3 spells CASTGLDGYTF. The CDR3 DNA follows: TGTGCCAGCACAGGGCTCGATGGCTACACCTTC.

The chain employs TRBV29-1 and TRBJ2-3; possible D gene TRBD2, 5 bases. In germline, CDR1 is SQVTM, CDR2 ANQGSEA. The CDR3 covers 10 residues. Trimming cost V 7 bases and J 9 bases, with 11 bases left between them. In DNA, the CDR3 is TGCAGCGCCGGGGAGACGACGCAGTATTTT. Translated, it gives CSAGETTQYF.

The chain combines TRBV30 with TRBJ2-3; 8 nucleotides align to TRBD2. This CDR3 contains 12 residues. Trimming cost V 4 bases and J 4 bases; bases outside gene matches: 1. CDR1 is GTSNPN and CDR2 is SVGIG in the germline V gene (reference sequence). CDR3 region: CAWISGADTQYF. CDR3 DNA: TGTGCCTGGATTAGCGGGGCAGATACGCAGTATTTT.

The CDR3 DNA reads TGTGCCAGCAGCTTAGGTGGGAGTAGGAGGGTCACCTACGAGCAGTACTTC. It codes for CASSLGGSRRVTYEQYF. The rearrangement joins TRBV7-9 to TRBJ2-7; possibly TRBD2 for D (6 bases). Germline values: CDR1 SEHNR, CDR2 FQNEAQ (reference sequence). Trimming left V 1 base short and J 2 bases short, with 18 bases between. This CDR3 has 17 amino acids.

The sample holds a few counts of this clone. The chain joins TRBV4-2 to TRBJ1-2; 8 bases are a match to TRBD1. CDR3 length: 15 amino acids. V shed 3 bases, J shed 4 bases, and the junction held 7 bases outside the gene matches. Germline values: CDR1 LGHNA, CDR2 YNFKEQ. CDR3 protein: CASSQTGVLGYGYTF. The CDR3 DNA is TGTGCCAGCAGCCAGACAGGGGTGCTAGGCTATGGCTACACCTTC.

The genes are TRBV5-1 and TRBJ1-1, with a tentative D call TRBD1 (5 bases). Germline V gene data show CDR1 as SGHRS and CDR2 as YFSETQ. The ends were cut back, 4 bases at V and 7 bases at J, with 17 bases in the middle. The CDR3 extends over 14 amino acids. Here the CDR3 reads CASSPEDRGDEAFF. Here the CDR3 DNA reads TGCGCCAGCAGCCCGGAGGACCGGGGGGATGAAGCTTTCTTT.

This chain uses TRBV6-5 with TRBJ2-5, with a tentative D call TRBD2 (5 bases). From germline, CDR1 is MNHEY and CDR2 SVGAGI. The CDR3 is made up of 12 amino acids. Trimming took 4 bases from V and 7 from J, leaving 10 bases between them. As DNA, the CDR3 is TGTGCCAGCAGTTGGCCCCGGGGGACCCAGTACTTC. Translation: CASSWPRGTQYF.

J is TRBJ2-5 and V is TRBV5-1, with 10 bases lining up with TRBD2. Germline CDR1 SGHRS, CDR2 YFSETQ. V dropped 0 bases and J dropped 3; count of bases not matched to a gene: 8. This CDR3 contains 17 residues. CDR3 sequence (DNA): TGCGCCAGCAGCTTGGTCCCCCTAGCGGGAGCCGAAGAGACCCAGTACTTC. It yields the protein CASSLVPLAGAEETQYF.

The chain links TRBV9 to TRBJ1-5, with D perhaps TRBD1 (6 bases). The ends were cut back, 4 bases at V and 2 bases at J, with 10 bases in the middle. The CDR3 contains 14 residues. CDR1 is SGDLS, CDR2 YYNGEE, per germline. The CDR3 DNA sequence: TGTGCCAGCAGCCAACAGGGAGGCAATCAGCCCCAGCATTTT. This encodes CASSQQGGNQPQHF.

CDR3 in amino acids: CASSLGPPDRGIYEQYF. CDR3 DNA: TGTGCCAGCAGCTTAGGCCCCCCGGACAGGGGGATCTACGAGCAGTACTTC. The V and J genes are TRBV7-2 and TRBJ2-7, with 10 bases lining up with TRBD1. The germline CDR1 and CDR2 sequences are SGHTA and FQGNSA. After removal of 1 base from V and 3 bases from J, the junction contained 9 bases not matched to a gene. The CDR3 is 17 amino acids.

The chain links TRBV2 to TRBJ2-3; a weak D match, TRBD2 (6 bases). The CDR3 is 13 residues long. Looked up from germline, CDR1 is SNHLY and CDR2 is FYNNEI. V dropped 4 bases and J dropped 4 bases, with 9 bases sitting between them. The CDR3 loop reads CASSGDWADTQYF. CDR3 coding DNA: TGTGCCAGCAGTGGGGACTGGGCAGATACGCAGTATTTT.

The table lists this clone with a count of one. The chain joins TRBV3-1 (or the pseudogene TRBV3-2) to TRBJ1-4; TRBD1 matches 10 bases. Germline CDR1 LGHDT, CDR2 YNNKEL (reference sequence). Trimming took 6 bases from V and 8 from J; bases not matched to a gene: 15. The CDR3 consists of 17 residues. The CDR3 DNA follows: TGTGCCAGCAGAACCGGGACAGGGGCTTTCCGGGGAGAAAAACTGTTTTTT. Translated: CASRTGTGAFRGEKLFF.

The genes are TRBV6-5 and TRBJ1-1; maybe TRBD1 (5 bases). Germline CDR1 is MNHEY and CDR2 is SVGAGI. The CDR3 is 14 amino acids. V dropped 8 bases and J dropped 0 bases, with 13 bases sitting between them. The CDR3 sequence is CASGPGGMNTEAFF. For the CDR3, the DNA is TGTGCCAGCGGCCCTGGGGGGATGAACACTGAAGCTTTCTTT.

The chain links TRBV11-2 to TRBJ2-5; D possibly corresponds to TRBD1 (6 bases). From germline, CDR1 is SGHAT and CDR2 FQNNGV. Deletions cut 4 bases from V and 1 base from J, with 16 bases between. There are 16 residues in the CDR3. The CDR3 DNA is TGTGCCAGCAGCTCAGGACCAGGGGCGGCCCAAGAGACCCAGTACTTC. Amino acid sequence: CASSSGPGAAQETQYF.

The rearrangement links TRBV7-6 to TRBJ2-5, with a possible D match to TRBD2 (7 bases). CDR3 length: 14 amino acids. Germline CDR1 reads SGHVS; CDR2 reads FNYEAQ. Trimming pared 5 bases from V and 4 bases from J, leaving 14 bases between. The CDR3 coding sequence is TGTGCCAGCAGCCCTGGGGGGGCAGCAGAGACCCAGTACTTC. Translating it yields CASSPGGAAETQYF.

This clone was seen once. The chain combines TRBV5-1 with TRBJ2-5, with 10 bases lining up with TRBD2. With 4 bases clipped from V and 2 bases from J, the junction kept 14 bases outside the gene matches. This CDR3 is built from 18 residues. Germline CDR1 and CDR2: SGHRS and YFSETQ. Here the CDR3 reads CASSPRPTAGGSQETQYF. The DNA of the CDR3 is TGCGCCAGCAGCCCCCGTCCCACAGCGGGGGGGTCACAAGAGACCCAGTACTTC.

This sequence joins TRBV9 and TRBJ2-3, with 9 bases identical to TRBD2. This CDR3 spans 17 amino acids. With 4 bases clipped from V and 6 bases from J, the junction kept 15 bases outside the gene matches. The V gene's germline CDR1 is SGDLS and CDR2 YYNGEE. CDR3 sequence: CASSPRPLAGRGDTQYF. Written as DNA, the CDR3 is TGTGCCAGCAGCCCCCGGCCCCTAGCGGGACGGGGGGATACGCAGTATTTT.

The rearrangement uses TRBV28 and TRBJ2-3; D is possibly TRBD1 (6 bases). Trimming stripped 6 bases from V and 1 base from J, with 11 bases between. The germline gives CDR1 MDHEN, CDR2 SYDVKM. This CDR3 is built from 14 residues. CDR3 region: CASRRQARTDTQYF. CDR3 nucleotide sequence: TGTGCCAGCAGGAGACAGGCCCGCACAGATACGCAGTATTTT.

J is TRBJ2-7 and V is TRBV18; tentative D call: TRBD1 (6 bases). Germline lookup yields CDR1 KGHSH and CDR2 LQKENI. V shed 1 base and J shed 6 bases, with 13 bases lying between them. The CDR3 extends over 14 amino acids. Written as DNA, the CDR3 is TGTGCCAGCTCACCACAACAGGGCCGGGTCGAGCAGTACTTC. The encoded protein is CASSPQQGRVEQYF. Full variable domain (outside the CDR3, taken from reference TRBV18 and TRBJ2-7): NAGVMQNPRHLVRRRGQEARLRCSPMKGHSHVYWYRQLPEEGLKFMVYLQKENIIDESGMPKERFSAEFPKEGPSILRIQQVVRGDSAAYFCASSPQQGRVEQYFGPGTRLTVT.

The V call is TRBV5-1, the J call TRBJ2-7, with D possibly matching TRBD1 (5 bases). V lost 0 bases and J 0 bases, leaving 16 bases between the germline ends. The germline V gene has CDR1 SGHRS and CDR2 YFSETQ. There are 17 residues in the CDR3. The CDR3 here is CASSLGGSELGSYEQYF. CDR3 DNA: TGCGCCAGCAGCTTGGGGGGCAGCGAGCTCGGCTCCTACGAGCAGTACTTC.

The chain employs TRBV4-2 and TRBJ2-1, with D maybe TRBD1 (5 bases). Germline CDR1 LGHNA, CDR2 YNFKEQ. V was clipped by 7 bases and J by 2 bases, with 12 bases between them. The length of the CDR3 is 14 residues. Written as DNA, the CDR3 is TGTGCCAGCACGCCAGGGCTAGCCTACAATGAGCAGTTCTTC. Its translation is CASTPGLAYNEQFF.

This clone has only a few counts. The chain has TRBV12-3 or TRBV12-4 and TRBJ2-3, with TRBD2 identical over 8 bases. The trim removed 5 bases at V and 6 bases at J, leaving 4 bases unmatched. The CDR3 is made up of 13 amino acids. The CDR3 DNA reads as TGTGCCAGCAGTGGACTAGCTATGGATACGCAGTATTTT. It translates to CASSGLAMDTQYF.

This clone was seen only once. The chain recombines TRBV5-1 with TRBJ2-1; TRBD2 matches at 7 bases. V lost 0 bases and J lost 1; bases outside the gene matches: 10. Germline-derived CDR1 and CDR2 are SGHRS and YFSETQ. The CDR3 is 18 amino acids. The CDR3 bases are TGCGCCAGCAGCTTGGGAGGACTAGGACCCCTATCCTACAATGAGCAGTTCTTC. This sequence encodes CASSLGGLGPLSYNEQFF.

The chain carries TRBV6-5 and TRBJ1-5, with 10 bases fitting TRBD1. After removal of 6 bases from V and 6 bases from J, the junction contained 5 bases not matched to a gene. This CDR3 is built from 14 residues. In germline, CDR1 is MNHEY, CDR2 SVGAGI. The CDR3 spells CASSRQGAGQPQHF. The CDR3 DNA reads TGTGCCAGCAGCCGACAGGGGGCTGGTCAGCCCCAGCATTTT.

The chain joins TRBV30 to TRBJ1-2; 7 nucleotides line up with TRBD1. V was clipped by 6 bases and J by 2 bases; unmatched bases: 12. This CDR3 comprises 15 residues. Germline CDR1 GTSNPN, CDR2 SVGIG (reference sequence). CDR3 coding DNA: TGTGCCTGTCCGGACCATAGGGACAGCAACTATGGCTACACCTTC. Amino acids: CACPDHRDSNYGYTF.

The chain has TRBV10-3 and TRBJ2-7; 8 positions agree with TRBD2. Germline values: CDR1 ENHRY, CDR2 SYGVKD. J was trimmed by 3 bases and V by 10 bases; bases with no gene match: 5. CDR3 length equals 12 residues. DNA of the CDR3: TGTGCCACCCGGGAGGGAAGCTACGAGCAGTACTTC. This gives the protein CATREGSYEQYF.

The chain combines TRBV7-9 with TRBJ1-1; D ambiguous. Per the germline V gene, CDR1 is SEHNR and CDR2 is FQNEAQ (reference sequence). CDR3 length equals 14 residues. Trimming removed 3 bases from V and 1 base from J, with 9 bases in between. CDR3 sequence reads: CASSFSGSNTEAFF. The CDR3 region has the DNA TGTGCCAGCAGCTTTTCCGGGTCGAACACTGAAGCTTTCTTT.

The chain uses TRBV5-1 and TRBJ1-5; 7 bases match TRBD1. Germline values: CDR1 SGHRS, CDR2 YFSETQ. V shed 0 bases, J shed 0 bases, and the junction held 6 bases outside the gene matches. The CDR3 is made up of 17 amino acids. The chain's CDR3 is CASSLGPGTDSNQPQHF. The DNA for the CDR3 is TGCGCCAGCAGCTTGGGGCCCGGGACAGATAGCAATCAGCCCCAGCATTTT.

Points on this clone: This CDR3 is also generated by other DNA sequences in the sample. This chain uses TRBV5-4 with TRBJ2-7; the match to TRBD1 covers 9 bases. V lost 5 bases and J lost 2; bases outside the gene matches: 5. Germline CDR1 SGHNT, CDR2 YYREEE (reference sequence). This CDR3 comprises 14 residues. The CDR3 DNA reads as TGTGCCAGCAGTCCCAGACAGGGGGCCTACGAGCAGTACTTC. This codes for CASSPRQGAYEQYF.

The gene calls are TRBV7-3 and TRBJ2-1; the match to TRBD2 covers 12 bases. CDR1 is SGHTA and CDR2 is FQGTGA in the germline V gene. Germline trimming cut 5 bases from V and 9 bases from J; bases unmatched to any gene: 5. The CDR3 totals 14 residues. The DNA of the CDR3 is TGTGCCAGCAGCCCCCGGACTAGCGGGGTTGAGCAGTTCTTC. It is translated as CASSPRTSGVEQFF.

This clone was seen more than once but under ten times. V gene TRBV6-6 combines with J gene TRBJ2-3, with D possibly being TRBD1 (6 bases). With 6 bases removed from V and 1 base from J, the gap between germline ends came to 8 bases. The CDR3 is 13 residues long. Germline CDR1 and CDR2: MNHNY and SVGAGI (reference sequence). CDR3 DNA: TGTGCCAGCAGCAACAGGGGCACAGATACGCAGTATTTT. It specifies CASSNRGTDTQYF.